The T cell receptor beta chain under discussion was sequenced for a study of T cells after yellow fever vaccination (dated by TCRdb to about 2019). Study-level background: The SMART-Seq v4 Ultra Low Input RNA kit was used to prepare libraries from fractions with low cell numbers. Blood samples were taken at several timepoints before and after primary and secondary immunization, and bulk PBMC replicates and cell subsets were isolated. Two healthy male donors, one aged 18 to 30 and one aged 30 to 39 years, were included in the cohort. To follow T-cell clones before and after primary and booster YFV17D yellow fever vaccination, bulk TCR alpha and beta repertoires were sequenced over time. What the authors observed across the whole study: Because only a couple of donors were included in the study, the extent to which the findings can be generalized is limited. FACS-sorted repertoires could contain abundant contaminating clonotypes from the bulk population, so computational filtering was required. The secondary T-cell response was found to be weaker but faster than the primary response, with a peak reached on day 5 rather than on day 15. A small fraction of clonotypes showed up in both the CD4 and CD8 compartments, probably as a result of convergent recombination. Most clones expanded after primary vaccination were re-detected after the booster (almost 98% of CD4 and approximately 89% of CD8), suggesting broad memory maintenance.

TCR cDNA was synthesized by 5'RACE template switching, through which a universal primer site and unique molecular identifiers were introduced. Priming of cDNA synthesis was performed from both the TCR alpha and TCR beta constant segments. Library amplification involved two PCR steps, and the second step added sample barcodes and sequencing adapters. Sequencing of libraries was done on Illumina HiSeq 2500 (2x100 bp) or NovaSeq (2x150 bp). The published analysis was carried out like this. MIGEC was used to demultiplex reads and collapse the reads into UMI consensus sequences, and MiXCR was used for V(D)J alignment. Vaccine-responding clonotypes were defined with edgeR using replicate PBMC samples, requiring FDR below 0.01 and a log2 fold change above 5 up to day 15. Bulk clonotypes were assigned CD4 or CD8 identity according to which sequenced CD4 or CD8 repertoire held them at higher abundance. The public reads were quality trimmed at Q25 with fastp and then assembled into clones with MiXCR by TCRdb, keeping productive beta chains. CDR3 protein sequences are deduplicated, and each keeps its most common genes and DNA. For this entry, the V and J calls and clone size follow TCRdb and not the study's own pipeline. The sample profile shows a few hundred thousand distinct CDR3 sequences; about 6.9% of them were found once. 15% to 20% of the sample is in the top ten clones.

Comments on this clonotype: Its antigen specificity is not known. Nothing much larger sits one base from this clone, and base qualities are not available.

The label giving this sample's treatment or condition can be read as: live attenuated yellow fever vaccine strain. Two biological replicates of bulk PBMCs were collected at each blood-draw timepoint. A standard Ficoll-Paque protocol was used to isolate PBMCs from peripheral blood. RNA was extracted with TriZol from bulk PBMCs, CD4 and CD8 fractions, and dextramer-positive and dextramer-negative fractions. The source was PBMCs, collected more than 40 days after the first yellow fever vaccination. This clonotype originated in a man between 18 and 35 years old who received the YFV17D yellow fever vaccine.

The nucleotides read TGCGCCAGCAGCCCGGTAGGGGGTATTAGCACTGAAGCTTTCTTT. Its translation reads: CASSPVGGISTEAFF. The chain links TRBV5-1 with TRBJ1-1; TRBD1 is perhaps the D gene, given 6 matching bases. Counted from cysteine to phenylalanine, this CDR3 has 15 amino acids. Only the CDR3 part of the read is kept: 45 bases, read in frame from the first base. V is pared back by 4 bases and J by 4 bases, with 17 bases lying between the germline termini. CDR1 and CDR2, looked up from the germline V gene, are SGHRS and YFSETQ.